The sequence of this T cell receptor beta chain was determined in a study of blood T cell repertoires in COVID-19. Using immunoSEQ multiplex PCR, the repertoire was profiled, and TCRdb retains in-frame clones only, with some absent. The table lists nearly 300,000 clones, more than 70% of them singletons. Sequenced material: peripheral blood. This sequence was found in a woman between 25 and 40 years old who had recovered from COVID-19.

CDR3 residues: CASSDPTGEGAFF. CDR3 bases: TGTGCCAGCAGCGACCCGACAGGGGAGGGAGCTTTCTTT. This chain uses TRBV2 with TRBJ1-1; 8 bases are shared with TRBD1. CDR3 length: 13 amino acids. Germline V CDR1 and CDR2: SNHLY, FYNNEI. With 6 bases clipped from V and 10 bases from J, the junction kept 10 bases outside the gene matches. Variable domain in full (rest from reference TRBV2 and TRBJ1-1): EPEVTQTPSHQVTQMGQEVILRCVPISNHLYFYWYRQILGQKVEFLVSFYNNEISEKSEIFDDQFSVERPDGSNFTLKIRSTKLEDSAMYFCASSDPTGEGAFFGQGTRLTVV.